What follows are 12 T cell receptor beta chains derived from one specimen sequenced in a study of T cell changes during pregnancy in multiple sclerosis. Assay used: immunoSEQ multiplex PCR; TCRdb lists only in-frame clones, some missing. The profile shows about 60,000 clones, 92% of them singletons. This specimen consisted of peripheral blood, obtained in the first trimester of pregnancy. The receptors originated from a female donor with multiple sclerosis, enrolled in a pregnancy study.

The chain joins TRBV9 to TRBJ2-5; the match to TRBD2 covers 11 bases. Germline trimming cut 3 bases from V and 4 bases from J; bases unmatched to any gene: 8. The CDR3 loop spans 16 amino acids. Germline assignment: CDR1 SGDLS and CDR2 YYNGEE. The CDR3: CASSGLAGGFRETQYF. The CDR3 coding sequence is TGTGCCAGCAGCGGTCTAGCGGGGGGATTTAGAGAGACCCAGTACTTC. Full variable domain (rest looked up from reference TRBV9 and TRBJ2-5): DSGVTQTPKHLITATGQRVTLRCSPRSGDLSVYWYQQSLDQGLQFLIQYYNGEERAKGNILERFSAQQFPDLHSELNLSSLELGDSALYFCASSGLAGGFRETQYFGPGTRLLVL.

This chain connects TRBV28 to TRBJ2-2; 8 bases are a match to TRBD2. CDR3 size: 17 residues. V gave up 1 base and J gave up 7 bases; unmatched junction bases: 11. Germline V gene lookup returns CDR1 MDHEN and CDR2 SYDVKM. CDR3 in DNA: TGTGCCAGCAGTTTATTCGGCGCGGGGGGAAGTCTCGGGGAGCTGTTTTTT. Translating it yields CASSLFGAGGSLGELFF. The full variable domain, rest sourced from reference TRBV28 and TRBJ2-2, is DVKVTQSSRYLVKRTGEKVFLECVQDMDHENMFWYRQDPGLGLRLIYFSYDVKMKEKGDIPEGYSVSREKKERFSLILESASTNQTSMYLCASSLFGAGGSLGELFFGEGSRLTVL.

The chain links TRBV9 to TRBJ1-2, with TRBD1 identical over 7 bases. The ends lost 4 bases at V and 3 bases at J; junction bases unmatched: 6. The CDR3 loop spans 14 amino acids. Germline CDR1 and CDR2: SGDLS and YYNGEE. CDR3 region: CASSLGQGDYGYTF. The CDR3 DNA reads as TGTGCCAGCAGCCTAGGTCAGGGGGACTATGGCTACACCTTC.

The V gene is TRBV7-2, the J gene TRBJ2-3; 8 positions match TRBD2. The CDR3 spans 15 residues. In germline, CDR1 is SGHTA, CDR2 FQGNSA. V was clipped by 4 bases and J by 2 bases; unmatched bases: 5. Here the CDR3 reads CASSSLGLATDTQYF. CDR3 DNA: TGTGCCAGCAGCTCCCTCGGACTAGCCACAGATACGCAGTATTTT.

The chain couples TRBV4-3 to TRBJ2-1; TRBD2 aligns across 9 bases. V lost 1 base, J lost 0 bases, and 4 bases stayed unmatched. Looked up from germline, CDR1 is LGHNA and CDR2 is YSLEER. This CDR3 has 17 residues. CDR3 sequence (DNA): TGCGCCAGCAGCCAAGTGGCGGGGGGGCCCTCCTACAATGAGCAGTTCTTC. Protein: CASSQVAGGPSYNEQFF.

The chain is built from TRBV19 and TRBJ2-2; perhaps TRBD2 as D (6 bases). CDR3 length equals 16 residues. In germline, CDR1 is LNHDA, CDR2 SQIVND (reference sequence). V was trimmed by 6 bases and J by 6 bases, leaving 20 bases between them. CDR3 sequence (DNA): TGTGCCAGTAGAAGCCCGGGACTCCGTACCGCCGGGGAGCTGTTTTTT. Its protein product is CASRSPGLRTAGELFF. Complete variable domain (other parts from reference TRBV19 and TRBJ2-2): DGGITQSPKYLFRKEGQNVTLSCEQNLNHDAMYWYRQDPGQGLRLIYYSQIVNDFQKGDIAEGYSVSREKKESFPLTVTSAQKNPTAFYLCASRSPGLRTAGELFFGEGSRLTVL.

DNA for the CDR3: TGTGCCAGCAGCCGGCAGGGGTTCACTGAAGCTTTCTTT. As protein: CASSRQGFTEAFF. The J gene is TRBJ1-1, the V gene TRBV7-3; D perhaps matches TRBD1 (6 bases). The CDR3 runs 13 residues. The V and J ends lost 5 bases and 4 bases respectively, with 11 bases between them. Per the germline V gene, CDR1 is SGHTA and CDR2 is FQGTGA. Looking up the rest from reference TRBV7-3 and TRBJ1-1 gives the full variable domain: GAGVSQTPSNKVTEKGKYVELRCDPISGHTALYWYRQSLGQGPEFLIYFQGTGAADDSGLPNDRFFAVRPEGSVSTLKIQRTERGDSAVYLCASSRQGFTEAFFGQGTRLTVV.

The CDR3: CASSLSPAGGQPQHF. The DNA for the CDR3 is TGTGCCAGCAGCTTGAGTCCTGCGGGAGGCCAGCCCCAGCATTTT. The V and J genes are TRBV5-4 and TRBJ1-5; no clear D. The CDR3 sequence is 15 residues long. Trimming pared 1 base from V and 7 bases from J, leaving 15 bases between. The V gene's germline CDR1 is SGHNT and CDR2 YYREEE (reference sequence).

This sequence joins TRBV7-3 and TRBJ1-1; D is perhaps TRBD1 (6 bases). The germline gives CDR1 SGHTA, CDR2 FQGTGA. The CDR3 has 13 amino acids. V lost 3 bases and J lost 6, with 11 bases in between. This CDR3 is CASSLGGGSEAFF. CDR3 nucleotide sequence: TGTGCCAGCAGCTTGGGGGGGGGCTCTGAAGCTTTCTTT.

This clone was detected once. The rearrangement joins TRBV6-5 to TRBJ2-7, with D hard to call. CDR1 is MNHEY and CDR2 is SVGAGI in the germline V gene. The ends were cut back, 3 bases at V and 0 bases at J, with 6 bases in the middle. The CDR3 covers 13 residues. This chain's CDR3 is CASSYWSSYEQYF. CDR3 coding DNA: TGTGCCAGCAGTTATTGGAGCTCCTACGAGCAGTACTTC.

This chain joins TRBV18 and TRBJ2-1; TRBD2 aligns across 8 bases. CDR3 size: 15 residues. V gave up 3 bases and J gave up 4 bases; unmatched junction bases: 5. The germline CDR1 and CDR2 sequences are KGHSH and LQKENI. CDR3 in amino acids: CASSPLAGIYNEQFF. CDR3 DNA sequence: TGTGCCAGCTCACCTTTAGCGGGGATTTACAATGAGCAGTTCTTC.

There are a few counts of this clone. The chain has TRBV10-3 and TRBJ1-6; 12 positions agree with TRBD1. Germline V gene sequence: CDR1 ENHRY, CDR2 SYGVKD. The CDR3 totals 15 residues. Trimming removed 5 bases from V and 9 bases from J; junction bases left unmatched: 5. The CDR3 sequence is CAISSPGQGASPLHF. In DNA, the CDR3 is TGTGCCATCAGTTCACCGGGACAGGGGGCTTCACCCCTCCACTTT.